The entry below describes one T cell receptor (beta chain). Repertoires were generated with immunoSEQ multiplex PCR, while TCRdb's copy carries only in-frame clones and drops some. The profile shows 150,000 or so clones, around 75% of them singletons. The sample originates from a study of blood T cell repertoires in COVID-19. About the research overall: Whether acute or convalescent, the COVID-19 samples came from the United States, Italy and Spain.

Patients at the Seattle site were enrolled during active infection and followed longitudinally. The material sequenced was peripheral blood. The clonotype was recovered from a woman aged 70-85 years with COVID-19, enrolled during active disease.

The DNA for the CDR3 is TGTGCCAGCAGGCCGGGGGATGAAAAACTGTTTTTT. It encodes CASRPGDEKLFF. This sequence joins TRBV2 and TRBJ1-4; maybe TRBD1 (5 bases). Germline CDR1 is SNHLY and CDR2 is FYNNEI. This CDR3 comprises 12 residues. Trimming removed 6 bases at V and 6 bases at J, with 8 bases between. The full variable domain, completed using reference TRBV2 and TRBJ1-4, is EPEVTQTPSHQVTQMGQEVILRCVPISNHLYFYWYRQILGQKVEFLVSFYNNEISEKSEIFDDQFSVERPDGSNFTLKIRSTKLEDSAMYFCASRPGDEKLFFGSGTQLSVL.